This T cell receptor beta chain emerged from a study of T cell repertoires in cytomegalovirus infection. Each CDR3 protein is one row after TCRdb ran MiXCR on the reads. The sample includes approximately 76,000 distinct CDR3 sequences, 3.7% of them seen just once. This clonotype was seen many times. The V and J ends lost 9 bases and 3 bases, in that order; junction bases with no gene match: 18. CDR3 length equals 17 residues. Germline assignment: CDR1 LNHDA and CDR2 SQIVND (reference sequence). The clonotype was recovered from a human donor in good health (CMV status not recorded). Some clones in this sample may be carry-over from other donors' samples. The chain links TRBV19 to TRBJ2-7; 9 bases are a match to TRBD1. Sequences were obtained from PBMCs. The CDR3 DNA reads TGTGCCAGCAAAATCCGGGACAGGGACGGGTTGATCTACGAGCAGTACTTC. Translated, it gives CASKIRDRDGLIYEQYF. Full variable domain (missing parts from reference TRBV19 and TRBJ2-7): DGGITQSPKYLFRKEGQNVTLSCEQNLNHDAMYWYRQDPGQGLRLIYYSQIVNDFQKGDIAEGYSVSREKKESFPLTVTSAQKNPTAFYLCASKIRDRDGLIYEQYFGPGTRLTVT.